This T cell receptor beta chain was observed in a study of T cell changes during pregnancy in multiple sclerosis. Clones were sequenced by immunoSEQ multiplex PCR, and TCRdb holds only the in-frame ones, with some missing. Of 40,000 or so clones in the sample, more than 85% were seen once. The CDR3 runs 18 residues. With V trimmed by 4 bases and J by 4 bases, 13 bases remained unmatched. CDR1 is MRHNA, CDR2 SNTAGT, per germline. This chain joins TRBV6-4 and TRBJ2-7; 13 positions agree with TRBD2. The source was CD8+ T cells from peripheral blood mononuclear cells, collected in the first trimester of pregnancy. The clonotype was recovered from a female donor with multiple sclerosis, enrolled in a pregnancy study. CDR3 amino acids: CASSGGGTSGVFGYEQYF. CDR3 nucleotides: TGTGCCAGCAGTGGCGGAGGGACTAGCGGGGTTTTTGGGTACGAGCAGTACTTC.